This T cell receptor (beta chain) derives from a study of blood T cell repertoires in COVID-19. In the study overall: Samples representing acute and convalescent COVID-19 were sourced from the United States, Italy and Spain. Sample material is recorded as cDNA or gDNA derived from T cells, B-cell-depleted T cells, or PBMCs.

CDR1 and CDR2 from the germline V gene are LGHDT and YNNKEL (reference sequence). The CDR3 sequence is 14 residues long. V lost 6 bases and J lost 5, with 17 bases in between. Only in-frame clones appear in the TCRdb table, and some are missing; sequencing was by immunoSEQ multiplex PCR. Among some 300,000 clones, 75% to 90% were seen once, and the ten largest hold 5.5% to 8%. Followed longitudinally, the Seattle patients had been enrolled during active infection. The chain recombines TRBV3-1 (or the pseudogene TRBV3-2) with TRBJ2-7; possibly TRBD1 for D (6 bases). This clonotype was sampled from a woman aged 50 to 60 with COVID-19, enrolled during active disease. The sample was peripheral blood. CDR3 amino acids: CASSDRSRTHEQYF. In DNA form, the CDR3 reads TGTGCCAGCAGTGACAGGTCGCGAACCCACGAGCAGTACTTC.